The 32 T cell receptor beta chains presented below share a single source sample, sequenced in a study of identical twins. Each CDR3 protein is one row after TCRdb ran MiXCR on the 5' RACE reads. The sample has about 210,000 distinct CDR3 sequences, approximately 9% seen once. Sequencing input: memory (CD45RO+) T cells sorted from blood. These TCRs come from a young woman in good health.

A few counts support this clonotype. This chain uses TRBV11-3 with TRBJ2-7; D might be TRBD1 (5 bases). The CDR3 runs to 14 residues. Trimming removed 1 base from V and 0 bases from J, with 7 bases in between. CDR1 and CDR2 from the germline V gene are SGHNT and YENEEA. The CDR3 sequence is CASSLGGTSYEQYF. The CDR3 DNA is TGTGCCAGCAGCTTAGGGGGCACCTCCTACGAGCAGTACTTC.

This chain connects TRBV12-3 or TRBV12-4 to TRBJ1-1; D not certain. The length of the CDR3 is 14 residues. The V end was cut by 2 bases, the J end by 11 bases, with 18 bases between. The CDR3 DNA reads TGTGCCAGCAGTTTATTTAATGCTGCCCAGCCGGCTTTCTTT. Its translation: CASSLFNAAQPAFF.

This clonotype was seen only a few times. The CDR3 nucleotides are TGTGCCAGCAGTCTAGGCGGCGGGGGGCGAACCGGGGAGCTGTTTTTT. Encoded protein: CASSLGGGGRTGELFF. V is TRBV6-2 or TRBV6-3 and J is TRBJ2-2; the match to TRBD2 covers 8 bases. In germline, CDR1 is MNHEY, CDR2 SVGEGT. The CDR3 covers 16 residues. Trimming took 5 bases from V and 5 from J; bases not matched to a gene: 10.

This clonotype was detected only a few times. The CDR3 DNA reads as TGCAGTGCCCCGAGACTAGCGGGGGACAATGAGCAGTTCTTC. Translated: CSAPRLAGDNEQFF. V is TRBV20-1 and J is TRBJ2-1; 12 bases match TRBD2. Looked up from germline, CDR1 is DFQATT and CDR2 is SNEGSKA (reference sequence). This CDR3 spans 14 amino acids. The junction had 5 bases not matched to a gene; V was cut back by 6 bases and J by 5 bases.

The rearrangement joins TRBV5-1 to TRBJ1-1; D not certain. V lost 0 bases and J lost 0, with 9 bases in between. Germline CDR1 is SGHRS and CDR2 is YFSETQ. This CDR3 has 15 residues. The CDR3 loop is CASSLVGSMNTEAFF. For the CDR3, the DNA is TGCGCCAGCAGCTTGGTCGGATCAATGAACACTGAAGCTTTCTTT.

This clonotype was counted a few times. The chain recombines TRBV27 with TRBJ2-1; 7 bases map to TRBD2. Germline CDR1 and CDR2: MNHEY and SMNVEV (reference sequence). V trimming: 4 bases; J trimming: 2 bases; junction bases outside the gene matches: 8. This CDR3 spans 16 amino acids. This chain's CDR3 is CASSYTDGLAYNEQFF. The CDR3 nucleotides are TGTGCCAGCAGTTATACGGACGGACTAGCCTACAATGAGCAGTTCTTC.

This rearrangement joins TRBV11-1 to TRBJ2-3, with 7 positions matching TRBD1. Germline assignment: CDR1 SGHAT and CDR2 FQDESV (reference sequence). The CDR3 has 16 residues. Losses at the gene ends were 1 base for V and 2 bases for J; bases not matched to a gene: 6. The CDR3 loop reads CASSLGTGWNTDTQYF. The CDR3 coding sequence is TGTGCCAGCAGCTTAGGGACAGGATGGAACACAGATACGCAGTATTTT. Supplemented by reference TRBV11-1 and TRBJ2-3, the full variable domain reads EAEVAQSPRYKITEKSQAVAFWCDPISGHATLYWYRQILGQGPELLVQFQDESVVDDSQLPKDRFSAERLKGVDSTLKIQPAELGDSAMYLCASSLGTGWNTDTQYFGPGTRLTVL.

This clonotype was detected a few times. The chain employs TRBV24-1 and TRBJ2-3, with no clear D. Per germline, CDR1 KGHDR and CDR2 SFDVKD. V lost 0 bases and J lost 4, with 4 bases in between. The CDR3 covers 13 residues. CDR3 residues: CATSDLKADTQYF. CDR3 DNA sequence: TGTGCCACCAGTGATTTGAAAGCAGATACGCAGTATTTT.

The gene calls are TRBV25-1 and TRBJ1-2; 10 bases are a match to TRBD1. V trimming: 6 bases; J trimming: 0 bases; junction bases outside the gene matches: 7. Germline CDR1 and CDR2: MGHDK and SYGVNS. This CDR3 is 16 amino acids long. This CDR3 is CASSQGQGLANYGYTF. The CDR3 region has the DNA TGTGCCAGCAGCCAGGGACAGGGGTTAGCTAACTATGGCTACACCTTC.

A few counts support this clonotype. In DNA, the CDR3 is TGTGCCATCGGGCTAGCGGGGGCGATAGTGCAGTATTTT. Protein: CAIGLAGAIVQYF. The V and J genes are TRBV10-3 and TRBJ2-3, with 10 bases that match TRBD2. Germline V CDR1 and CDR2: ENHRY, SYGVKD. The V gene end was trimmed by 8 bases and the J gene end by 11 bases; junction bases not matched to a gene: 10. The CDR3 covers 13 residues.

This clonotype was counted ten times or more. The chain links TRBV4-3 to TRBJ2-1; 8 positions agree with TRBD2. CDR3 size: 16 residues. The germline CDR1 and CDR2 sequences are LGHNA and YSLEER. V dropped 1 base and J dropped 7; count of bases not matched to a gene: 9. The DNA of the CDR3 is TGCGCCAGCAGCCAAGGGGCCGGGACTAGGAGGAATGAGCAGTTCTTC. Translated, it gives CASSQGAGTRRNEQFF.

The chain employs TRBV20-1 and TRBJ1-5; D perhaps matches TRBD1 (5 bases). CDR3 length: 13 residues. Trimming stripped 5 bases from V and 3 bases from J, with 11 bases between. Looked up from germline, CDR1 is DFQATT and CDR2 is SNEGSKA (reference sequence). CDR3 coding DNA: TGCAGTGCTCCAGCCAGGGCCAATCAGCCCCAGCATTTT. This codes for CSAPARANQPQHF.

The rearrangement uses TRBV18 and TRBJ2-1; no clear D. CDR1 and CDR2 (germline): KGHSH, LQKENI. V was shortened by 1 base and J by 8 bases, with 6 bases between the two germline ends. This CDR3 has 12 amino acids. CDR3 bases: TGTGCCAGCTCACCACAGGTGGATGAGCAGTTCTTC. It specifies CASSPQVDEQFF.

The sample holds many counts of this clonotype. This chain joins TRBV6-1 and TRBJ1-4; 7 nucleotides line up with TRBD1. Germline assignment: CDR1 MNHNS and CDR2 SASEGT. The CDR3 covers 15 residues. Trimming at V came to 7 bases and at J to 2 bases, leaving 7 bases not matched to a gene. CDR3 residues: CASTPLGGTNEKLFF. The CDR3 coding sequence is TGTGCCAGCACCCCCTTAGGGGGCACTAATGAAAAACTGTTTTTT.

J is TRBJ2-1 and V is TRBV6-2 or TRBV6-3; D ambiguous. The germline V gene has CDR1 MNHEY and CDR2 SVGEGT. Trimming stripped 3 bases from V and 9 bases from J, with 15 bases between. CDR3 size: 14 residues. The CDR3 loop is CASSYLASRSEQFF. CDR3 DNA: TGTGCCAGCAGTTATCTGGCCTCTCGGAGTGAGCAGTTCTTC.

The chain recombines TRBV20-1 with TRBJ1-1; D is uncertain. The CDR3 totals 11 residues. Trimming pared 6 bases from V and 5 bases from J, leaving 10 bases between. Germline values: CDR1 DFQATT, CDR2 SNEGSKA (reference sequence). DNA of the CDR3: TGCAGTGCCCCCTGGGGAACTGAAGCTTTCTTT. Protein sequence: CSAPWGTEAFF.

The gene calls are TRBV11-2 and TRBJ1-6; a possible D gene is TRBD1 (6 bases). This CDR3 comprises 15 residues. Germline-derived CDR1 and CDR2 are SGHAT and FQNNGV. V lost 2 bases to trimming and J lost 7 bases, with 12 bases between them. The CDR3 is CASSLIRGGNSPLHF. The CDR3 DNA reads TGTGCCAGCAGCTTAATAAGGGGGGGGAATTCACCCCTCCACTTT.

V usage is TRBV10-2 and J usage is TRBJ2-3; TRBD2 agrees at 9 bases. Trimming took 4 bases from V and 3 from J; bases not matched to a gene: 5. The CDR3 totals 15 residues. The V gene's germline CDR1 is WSHSY and CDR2 SAAADI. The CDR3 region has the DNA TGCGCCAGCAGTGGAAGGACTAGCGTTACAGATACGCAGTATTTT. Encoded protein: CASSGRTSVTDTQYF.

The chain joins TRBV18 to TRBJ1-3; D is ambiguous. This CDR3 is built from 14 residues. Trimming removed 6 bases from V and 0 bases from J, with 9 bases in between. CDR1 is KGHSH and CDR2 is LQKENI in the germline V gene. CDR3 DNA sequence: TGTGCCAGCTCTGCGCCTAGCTCTGGAAACACCATATATTTT. It is translated as CASSAPSSGNTIYF.

This clonotype has a count of ten or more. This chain joins TRBV12-3 or TRBV12-4 and TRBJ1-6, with D possibly TRBD1 on 5 matching bases. The CDR3 has 13 amino acids. V dropped 6 bases and J dropped 3 bases, with 6 bases sitting between them. The DNA of the CDR3 is TGTGCCAGCAGAGACAGCTATAATTCACCCCTCCACTTT. This translates into CASRDSYNSPLHF.

In this sample, this clonotype turned up a few times. The rearrangement joins TRBV20-1 to TRBJ2-7, with 7 bases aligning to TRBD1. Trimming at V came to 6 bases and at J to 2 bases, leaving 4 bases not matched to a gene. CDR1 and CDR2 from the germline V gene are DFQATT and SNEGSKA (reference sequence). The CDR3 totals 12 residues. The DNA of the CDR3 is TGCAGTGCGGCAACAGGGGCCTACGAGCAGTACTTC. This gives the protein CSAATGAYEQYF.

This clonotype came up a few times. The V gene is TRBV18, the J gene TRBJ2-7, with a possible D match to TRBD1 (5 bases). The CDR3 sequence is 14 residues long. The germline CDR1 and CDR2 sequences are KGHSH and LQKENI. V gave up 6 bases and J gave up 0 bases, with 12 bases separating them. In DNA form, the CDR3 reads TGTGCCAGCTCCGACAGCAGGAGCTCCTACGAGCAGTACTTC. It codes for CASSDSRSSYEQYF.

This clonotype has a count of ten or more. The chain uses TRBV5-1 and TRBJ1-5; 7 bases line up with TRBD1. The CDR3 totals 15 residues. J lost 2 bases, V lost 0 bases, and 2 bases had no gene match. Germline-derived CDR1 and CDR2 are SGHRS and YFSETQ. The CDR3 DNA reads TGCGCCAGCAGCTTGGACACAGGGGGCAATCAGCCCCAGCATTTT. Translating it yields CASSLDTGGNQPQHF. Full variable domain (outside the CDR3, taken from reference TRBV5-1 and TRBJ1-5): KAGVTQTPRYLIKTRGQQVTLSCSPISGHRSVSWYQQTPGQGLQFLFEYFSETQRNKGNFPGRFSGRQFSNSRSEMNVSTLELGDSALYLCASSLDTGGNQPQHFGDGTRLSIL.

This clonotype was seen only a few times. The chain links TRBV6-1 to TRBJ2-3; 9 nucleotides align to TRBD2. CDR1 and CDR2 (germline): MNHNS, SASEGT. V shed 7 bases, J shed 5 bases, and the junction held 7 bases outside the gene matches. This CDR3 has 14 residues. The CDR3 nucleotides read TGTGCCAGCATTGGCGCGGGGGGGGAAGATACGCAGTATTTT. Translation: CASIGAGGEDTQYF.

The genes are TRBV20-1 and TRBJ2-6; D possibly uses TRBD1 or TRBD2 (5 bases each). V lost 6 bases and J lost 0, with 12 bases in between. Germline V CDR1 and CDR2: DFQATT, SNEGSKA (reference sequence). This CDR3 spans 15 amino acids. CDR3 loop: CSASGASSGANVLTF. The CDR3 DNA is TGCAGTGCGTCCGGGGCCAGCTCTGGGGCCAACGTCCTGACTTTC.

This chain uses TRBV6-4 with TRBJ2-2; weak D call: TRBD2 (5 bases). Trimming cost V 5 bases and J 6 bases, with 16 bases left between them. In germline, CDR1 is MRHNA, CDR2 SNTAGT. The CDR3 sequence is 15 residues long. CDR3 region: CASSSQRGSPGELFF. DNA for the CDR3: TGTGCCAGCAGTTCCCAACGGGGATCGCCCGGGGAGCTGTTTTTT.

V gene TRBV18 combines with J gene TRBJ2-1; a weak D match, TRBD2 (6 bases). Germline CDR1 and CDR2: KGHSH and LQKENI. The length of the CDR3 is 16 residues. Trimming left V 3 bases short and J 0 bases short, with 12 bases between. CDR3 in amino acids: CASSPLGGSSYNEQFF. The CDR3 DNA sequence: TGTGCCAGCTCACCTCTCGGGGGTAGCTCCTACAATGAGCAGTTCTTC. Combining the CDR3 with reference TRBV18 and TRBJ2-1 gives the whole variable domain NAGVMQNPRHLVRRRGQEARLRCSPMKGHSHVYWYRQLPEEGLKFMVYLQKENIIDESGMPKERFSAEFPKEGPSILRIQQVVRGDSAAYFCASSPLGGSSYNEQFFGPGTRLTVL.

This clonotype was counted at least ten times. The chain couples TRBV20-1 to TRBJ1-1; 8 positions match TRBD1. Trimming removed 5 bases from V and 6 bases from J; junction bases left unmatched: 11. Germline V gene data show CDR1 as DFQATT and CDR2 as SNEGSKA (reference sequence). This CDR3 is 14 amino acids long. CDR3 in DNA: TGCAGTGCTCTGGGACAGGAACCGGAGGCTGAAGCTTTCTTT. Amino acids: CSALGQEPEAEAFF.

In its sample, this clonotype was seen many times. V usage is TRBV20-1 and J usage is TRBJ2-1; 8 nucleotides align to TRBD2. The CDR3 consists of 15 residues. J lost 4 bases, V lost 6 bases, and 11 bases had no gene match. The V gene's germline CDR1 is DFQATT and CDR2 SNEGSKA (reference sequence). The CDR3 protein is CSAFPTSGRYNEQFF. The DNA of the CDR3 is TGCAGTGCCTTCCCCACCAGCGGGAGATACAATGAGCAGTTCTTC.

In its sample, this clonotype was seen a few times. The J gene is TRBJ2-7, the V gene TRBV7-8; the D call may be TRBD1 or TRBD2 (6 bases each). Between the trimmed V and J ends, which lost 4 bases and 2 bases, there was a span of 15 bases. This CDR3 is 15 amino acids long. The germline gives CDR1 SGHVS, CDR2 FQNEAQ. CDR3 residues: CASSSGVGGTYEQYF. The CDR3 DNA reads TGTGCCAGCAGCTCAGGGGTGGGAGGCACCTACGAGCAGTACTTC.

This clonotype showed up many times. J is TRBJ1-2 and V is TRBV12-3 or TRBV12-4, with D possibly matching TRBD1 (5 bases). The V gene lost 6 bases and the J gene lost 3 bases, with 14 bases spanning the gap. The CDR3 is 14 residues long. CDR3 DNA sequence: TGTGCCAGCAGCAAACAAGCAGGGTACTATGGCTACACCTTC. This sequence encodes CASSKQAGYYGYTF.

This chain uses TRBV19 with TRBJ2-1; 8 bases match TRBD2. This CDR3 is built from 16 residues. Losses at the gene ends were 6 bases for V and 7 bases for J; bases not matched to a gene: 14. CDR1 is LNHDA and CDR2 is SQIVND in the germline V gene (reference sequence). CDR3: CASRASSSGRGNEQFF. In DNA form, the CDR3 reads TGTGCCAGTAGGGCAAGTAGCAGCGGGAGAGGGAATGAGCAGTTCTTC. Based on the CDR3 plus reference TRBV19 and TRBJ2-1, the full variable domain is DGGITQSPKYLFRKEGQNVTLSCEQNLNHDAMYWYRQDPGQGLRLIYYSQIVNDFQKGDIAEGYSVSREKKESFPLTVTSAQKNPTAFYLCASRASSSGRGNEQFFGPGTRLTVL.